The 16 T cell receptor beta chains below all came from one sample that was sequenced in a study of PD-1 blockade in classical Hodgkin lymphoma. Time point here: cycle 4 day 1 (C4D1), after more than five weeks of nivolumab. All patients experienced relapse after autologous stem cell transplantation, and brentuximab vedotin exposure was variable. Produced via immunoSEQ multiplex PCR; TCRdb's table is partial and in-frame only. The data contain roughly 96,000 clones, about 93% of them singletons. The sample was peripheral blood mononuclear cells (PBMCs), taken before the fourth cycle of nivolumab. All receptors derive from a human donor with classical Hodgkin lymphoma.

The gene calls are TRBV27 and TRBJ2-7; tentative D call: TRBD2 (6 bases). CDR1 and CDR2 (germline): MNHEY, SMNVEV (reference sequence). This CDR3 comprises 13 residues. V gave up 4 bases and J gave up 4 bases, with 11 bases separating them. In nucleotides, the CDR3 is TGTGCCAGCAGTTGGGGGAGGCGGTACGAGCAGTACTTC. Amino acid sequence: CASSWGRRYEQYF.

The V call is TRBV28, the J call TRBJ1-5, with a weak D call TRBD1 (5 bases). The CDR3 loop spans 14 amino acids. The V gene's germline CDR1 is MDHEN and CDR2 SYDVKM. Trimming stripped 3 bases from V and 2 bases from J, with 8 bases between. Here the CDR3 DNA reads TGTGCCAGCAGTTTGTGGGGGGGCAATCAGCCCCAGCATTTT. Protein product: CASSLWGGNQPQHF.

The chain combines TRBV7-6 with TRBJ2-7; D may be TRBD1 (6 bases). The CDR3 has 14 amino acids. From germline, CDR1 is SGHVS and CDR2 FNYEAQ. Trimming removed 3 bases from V and 4 bases from J, with 13 bases in between. CDR3 in DNA: TGTGCCAGCAGCTTGACCAGGGGAGCGTACGAGCAGTACTTC. It translates to CASSLTRGAYEQYF.

This clone was picked up one time. The gene calls are TRBV5-1 and TRBJ2-7, with D tentatively TRBD2 (6 bases). CDR3 length: 15 amino acids. The V end lost 5 bases, the J end lost 4 bases, and 19 bases lay between the germline ends. Germline V gene lookup returns CDR1 SGHRS and CDR2 YFSETQ. The DNA for the CDR3 is TGCGCCAGCAGTTCATGGAGTTTGGAGGGGTACGAGCAGTACTTC. It encodes CASSSWSLEGYEQYF.

This sequence joins TRBV10-3 and TRBJ2-7; the match to TRBD1 covers 8 bases. CDR1 and CDR2 from the germline V gene are ENHRY and SYGVKD. The CDR3 loop spans 16 amino acids. Trimming removed 7 bases from V and 2 bases from J; junction bases left unmatched: 13. The CDR3 DNA reads TGTGCCATCACTCCGGGACAGGACTACAAGACCTACGAGCAGTACTTC. It codes for CAITPGQDYKTYEQYF.

The rearrangement joins TRBV15 to TRBJ1-1, with TRBD1 identical over 7 bases. V dropped 2 bases and J dropped 4; count of bases not matched to a gene: 1. Germline CDR1 and CDR2: LNHNV and YYDKDF (reference sequence). The length of the CDR3 is 13 residues. CDR3 bases: TGTGCCACCAGCAGAAGGACAGGCACTGAAGCTTTCTTT. Translated, it gives CATSRRTGTEAFF.

The chain is built from TRBV2 and TRBJ2-1; D is perhaps TRBD2 (6 bases). V lost 6 bases to trimming and J lost 10 bases, with 16 bases between them. Germline loops: CDR1 SNHLY, CDR2 FYNNEI. The CDR3 sequence is 13 residues long. The CDR3 DNA reads as TGTGCCAGCAGCCGGCCGGCGGGGCGGGAGCAGTTCTTC. Encoded protein: CASSRPAGREQFF.

The rearrangement joins TRBV5-1 to TRBJ2-7, with D hard to call. Germline V gives CDR1 SGHRS, CDR2 YFSETQ. The CDR3 totals 14 residues. Trimming pared 0 bases from V and 4 bases from J, leaving 11 bases between. The CDR3 DNA follows: TGCGCCAGCAGCTTGGCCTTCGAGGTATACGAGCAGTACTTC. It encodes CASSLAFEVYEQYF.

About this clone itself: Compared with germline, one end of the junction differs, possibly owing to a read error. The rearrangement uses TRBV25-1 and TRBJ1-1, with D possibly being TRBD1 (6 bases). The CDR3 covers 16 residues. Looked up from germline, CDR1 is MGHDK and CDR2 is SYGVNS. The DNA of the CDR3 is TGTGCCAGCAGTGAATTTCGGCAGGGGCGGAACGCTGAAGCTTTCTTT. Protein sequence: CASSEFRQGRNAEAFF.

The chain is built from TRBV5-6 and TRBJ2-1; D gene ambiguous. The V end lost 3 bases, the J end lost 0 bases, and 13 bases lay between the germline ends. Germline lookup yields CDR1 SGHDT and CDR2 YYEEEE. This CDR3 comprises 16 residues. The CDR3 loop reads CASSWNPQSSYNEQFF. The CDR3 region has the DNA TGTGCCAGCAGCTGGAACCCACAAAGCTCCTACAATGAGCAGTTCTTC.

The J gene is TRBJ2-7, the V gene TRBV7-6; 9 bases are a match to TRBD1. The ends lost 9 bases at V and 2 bases at J; junction bases unmatched: 11. Germline CDR1 is SGHVS and CDR2 is FNYEAQ. This CDR3 is 15 amino acids long. CDR3 in amino acids: CASRYRGTGTYEQYF. The CDR3 DNA sequence: TGTGCCAGTCGGTATAGGGGGACAGGGACCTACGAGCAGTACTTC.

V usage is TRBV30 and J usage is TRBJ2-2; the D gene is possibly TRBD1 (6 bases). The ends were cut back, 2 bases at V and 6 bases at J, with 10 bases in the middle. Germline CDR1 GTSNPN, CDR2 SVGIG (reference sequence). This CDR3 spans 13 amino acids. CDR3 sequence reads: CAWSRQAPGELFF. The CDR3 coding sequence is TGTGCCTGGAGTAGACAGGCCCCCGGGGAGCTGTTTTTT.

This clone was counted only a few times. The J gene is TRBJ1-2, the V gene TRBV2, with 7 bases identical to TRBD1. The CDR3 length is 12 residues. J gave up 8 bases and V 10 bases, and 10 bases lay outside the gene matches. Germline values: CDR1 SNHLY, CDR2 FYNNEI. The DNA of the CDR3 is TGTGCCAACAAGACAGGGCCTAGGGGCTACACCTTC. Its protein is CANKTGPRGYTF.

The chain uses TRBV27 and TRBJ2-7; D gene uncertain. CDR3 size: 14 residues. Trimming pared 1 base from V and 5 bases from J, leaving 12 bases between. CDR1 and CDR2 (germline): MNHEY, SMNVEV (reference sequence). CDR3 DNA sequence: TGTGCCAGCAGTTTATACCCACCGAAGGACGAGCAGTACTTC. Translation gives CASSLYPPKDEQYF.

This CDR3 reads CASSLALLPLRTGELFF. The DNA of the CDR3 is TGTGCCAGCAGCTTGGCTCTCCTGCCCCTTCGAACCGGGGAGCTGTTTTTT. The rearrangement links TRBV5-6 to TRBJ2-2; D remains ambiguous. The germline gives CDR1 SGHDT, CDR2 YYEEEE. The CDR3 length is 17 residues. V was shortened by 0 bases and J by 5 bases, with 17 bases between the two germline ends.

The chain employs TRBV19 and TRBJ2-7, with a tentative D call TRBD2 (5 bases). CDR1 and CDR2 (germline): LNHDA, SQIVND (reference sequence). The CDR3 is 15 amino acids. V was cut by 1 base and J by 3 bases, with 13 bases left in between. CDR3 bases: TGTGCCAGTAGTATAGTAACTGGAGGTGGCTACGAGCAGTACTTC. It is translated as CASSIVTGGGYEQYF.